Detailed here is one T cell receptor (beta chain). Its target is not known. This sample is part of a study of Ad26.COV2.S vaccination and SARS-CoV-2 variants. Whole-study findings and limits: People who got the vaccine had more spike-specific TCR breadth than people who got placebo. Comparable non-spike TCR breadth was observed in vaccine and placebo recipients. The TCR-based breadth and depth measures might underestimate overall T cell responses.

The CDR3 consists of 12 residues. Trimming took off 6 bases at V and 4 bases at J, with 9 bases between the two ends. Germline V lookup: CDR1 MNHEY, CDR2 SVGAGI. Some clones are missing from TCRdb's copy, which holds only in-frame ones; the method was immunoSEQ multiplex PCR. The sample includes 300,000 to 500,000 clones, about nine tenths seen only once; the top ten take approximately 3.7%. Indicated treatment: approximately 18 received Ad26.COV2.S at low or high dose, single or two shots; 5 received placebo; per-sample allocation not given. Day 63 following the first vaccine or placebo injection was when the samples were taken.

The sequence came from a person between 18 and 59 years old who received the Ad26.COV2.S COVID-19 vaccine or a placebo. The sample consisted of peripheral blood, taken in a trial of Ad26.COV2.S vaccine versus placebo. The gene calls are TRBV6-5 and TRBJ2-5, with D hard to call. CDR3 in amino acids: CASRFSGETQYF. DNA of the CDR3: TGTGCCAGCAGATTTTCGGGAGAGACCCAGTACTTC.